One and the same sample provided the 24 T cell receptor beta chains below, sequenced in a study of cytomegalovirus exposure and HLA in healthy donors. This PCR relied on a set of 60 Vbeta primers and 13 Jbeta primers. Profiling relied on immunoSEQ multiplex PCR, and the TCRdb table lists in-frame clones only, not all of them. The top ten hold 4% to 5.5% of the sample, which has 150,000 to 200,000 clones, 55% to 80% seen once. The sample comprised PBMCs. Receptors were obtained from a woman aged 18-29 years in good health and CMV-seropositive.

The chain carries TRBV9 and TRBJ1-2; weak D call: TRBD1 (5 bases). The CDR3 is made up of 12 amino acids. Germline V CDR1 and CDR2: SGDLS, YYNGEE. The ends were cut back, 3 bases at V and 4 bases at J, with 7 bases in the middle. For the CDR3, the DNA is TGTGCCAGCAGCGGGGACTTCTATGGCTACACCTTC. Amino acid sequence: CASSGDFYGYTF.

This chain connects TRBV6-5 to TRBJ1-1, with unresolved D. The CDR3 spans 15 residues. V gave up 5 bases and J gave up 3 bases, with 16 bases separating them. The germline gives CDR1 MNHEY, CDR2 SVGAGI. The CDR3 here is CASSPRRVWDTEAFF. The CDR3 DNA is TGTGCCAGCAGTCCCCGGCGGGTATGGGACACTGAAGCTTTCTTT.

The CDR3 region is CASSLDLGTQYF. Here the CDR3 DNA reads TGTGCCAGCAGCTTAGATCTCGGGACCCAGTACTTC. The V call is TRBV7-2, the J call TRBJ2-5; D not certain. V was clipped by 1 base and J by 7 bases, with 7 bases between them. Germline CDR1 reads SGHTA; CDR2 reads FQGNSA. The CDR3 contains 12 residues.

There are a few counts of this clone. The chain recombines TRBV2 with TRBJ1-5; a weak D match, TRBD1 (5 bases). Trimming shortened V by 0 bases and J by 2 bases, and 20 bases separated the two germline ends. CDR1 is SNHLY, CDR2 FYNNEI, per germline. This CDR3 has 19 residues. The CDR3 DNA sequence: TGTGCCAGCAGTGAAGCGCTACGTGAAGGGGTTGGGGGCAATCAGCCCCAGCATTTT. Residues: CASSEALREGVGGNQPQHF. Complete variable domain (other parts from reference TRBV2 and TRBJ1-5): EPEVTQTPSHQVTQMGQEVILRCVPISNHLYFYWYRQILGQKVEFLVSFYNNEISEKSEIFDDQFSVERPDGSNFTLKIRSTKLEDSAMYFCASSEALREGVGGNQPQHFGDGTRLSIL.

The chain employs TRBV5-4 and TRBJ2-7; 8 nucleotides line up with TRBD1. Germline-derived CDR1 and CDR2 are SGHNT and YYREEE (reference sequence). The CDR3 totals 16 residues. The ends lost 4 bases at V and 6 bases at J; junction bases unmatched: 15. CDR3 bases: TGTGCCAGCAGCCCGGAGATGAGCCCGACAGGGGCCGAGCAGTACTTC. It specifies CASSPEMSPTGAEQYF.

The gene calls are TRBV7-9 and TRBJ1-3; 8 bases are shared with TRBD1. The CDR3 spans 16 residues. The germline CDR1 and CDR2 sequences are SEHNR and FQNEAQ (reference sequence). The V and J ends lost 4 bases and 4 bases, in that order; junction bases with no gene match: 9. CDR3 bases: TGTGCCAGCAGCTCACTTCAGGGGGCTGTCGGAAACACCATATATTTT. It is translated as CASSSLQGAVGNTIYF.

The gene calls are TRBV30 and TRBJ2-2; 8 bases are shared with TRBD1. CDR1 GTSNPN and CDR2 SVGIG come from the germline V gene (reference sequence). V shed 2 bases and J 5 bases; nucleotides not matched to a gene: 7. The CDR3 consists of 15 residues. This CDR3 reads CAWSPQGAQTGELFF. For the CDR3, the DNA is TGTGCCTGGAGTCCCCAGGGGGCGCAGACCGGGGAGCTGTTTTTT.

The V and J genes are TRBV7-2 and TRBJ1-5; possibly TRBD1 for D (6 bases). V lost 0 bases and J lost 8, with 14 bases in between. The CDR3 sequence is 15 residues long. Germline V CDR1 and CDR2: SGHTA, FQGNSA. The CDR3 coding sequence is TGTGCCAGCAGCTTAGCTGGCAGGGGAGTGGAGCCCCAGCATTTT. Protein sequence: CASSLAGRGVEPQHF.

V gene TRBV4-1 combines with J gene TRBJ2-1; 15 nucleotides match TRBD2. The CDR3 extends over 20 amino acids. CDR1 and CDR2 from the germline V gene are MGHRA and YSYEKL. J gave up 5 bases and V 3 bases, and 14 bases lay outside the gene matches. The DNA of the CDR3 is TGCGCCAGCAGCCAGCTAGGACTAGCGGGAGGGACAAAACTAAACAATGAGCAGTTCTTC. Translating it yields CASSQLGLAGGTKLNNEQFF.

This sequence joins TRBV14 and TRBJ2-7; the D gene is possibly TRBD2 (6 bases). V lost 4 bases, J lost 6 bases, and 25 bases lay in between. In germline, CDR1 is SGHDN, CDR2 FVKESK. The CDR3 is 17 residues long. CDR3 protein: CASSLLGGPGRSTEQYF. CDR3 nucleotides: TGTGCCAGCAGCCTCCTGGGGGGTCCGGGACGGAGCACCGAGCAGTACTTC.

The V call is TRBV9, the J call TRBJ2-3, with 8 bases identical to TRBD2. CDR3 length equals 18 residues. The germline V gene encodes CDR1 SGDLS and CDR2 YYNGEE. V trimming: 3 bases; J trimming: 3 bases; junction bases outside the gene matches: 15. CDR3 sequence: CASSAPREGGIPTDTQYF. CDR3 nucleotide sequence: TGTGCCAGCAGCGCCCCCCGGGAGGGCGGGATCCCGACAGATACGCAGTATTTT.

This clone was counted once. The chain joins TRBV30 to TRBJ1-5; D not resolved. The germline gives CDR1 GTSNPN, CDR2 SVGIG (reference sequence). The CDR3 spans 14 residues. V lost 5 bases and J lost 3, with 14 bases in between. As DNA, the CDR3 is TGTGCCTGGGCCCAAAACAGTTACAATCAGCCCCAGCATTTT. Translating it yields CAWAQNSYNQPQHF.

The chain links TRBV9 to TRBJ2-2; TRBD2 matches at 13 bases. Germline CDR1 is SGDLS and CDR2 is YYNGEE. V was pared by 3 bases and J by 9 bases, with 5 bases of the junction left unmatched. The CDR3 runs to 15 residues. The CDR3 DNA sequence: TGTGCCAGCAGCGGCACTAGCGGGAGGGTGCGGGAGCTGTTTTTT. This sequence encodes CASSGTSGRVRELFF.

The rearrangement links TRBV7-2 to TRBJ2-7; 8 nucleotides agree with TRBD2. The V segment lost 3 bases and the J segment 0 bases; nucleotides outside the gene matches: 4. The CDR3 runs 15 residues. Germline V gives CDR1 SGHTA, CDR2 FQGNSA. CDR3 sequence (DNA): TGTGCCAGCAGCTTCGGCGGGGGGAACTCCTACGAGCAGTACTTC. It specifies CASSFGGGNSYEQYF.

V gene TRBV18 combines with J gene TRBJ1-2; D may be TRBD1 (6 bases). V was cut by 2 bases and J by 13 bases, with 20 bases left in between. The CDR3 extends over 14 amino acids. CDR1 is KGHSH, CDR2 LQKENI, per germline. The CDR3, as DNA: TGTGCCAGCTCACCAGTCGAAGCGACAGGTTCCCGCACCTTC. This encodes CASSPVEATGSRTF.

The chain couples TRBV5-1 to TRBJ2-7; D ambiguous. This CDR3 contains 14 residues. Germline V gene data show CDR1 as SGHRS and CDR2 as YFSETQ. The V and J ends lost 1 base and 2 bases respectively, with 10 bases between them. For the CDR3, the DNA is TGCGCCAGCAGCTTGCTAGTCTCTACCTACGAGCAGTACTTC. Translation gives CASSLLVSTYEQYF.

This rearrangement joins TRBV14 to TRBJ2-1, with 11 bases fitting TRBD2. There are 15 residues in the CDR3. Germline CDR1 and CDR2: SGHDN and FVKESK. With 5 bases clipped from V and 3 bases from J, the junction kept 3 bases outside the gene matches. In DNA, the CDR3 is TGTGCCAGCAGCTCACTAGCGGGGGACTACAATGAGCAGTTCTTC. Its translation: CASSSLAGDYNEQFF.

The V call is TRBV6-6, the J call TRBJ2-3, with D possibly matching TRBD2 (6 bases). CDR3 length equals 16 residues. V lost 6 bases and J lost 2, with 18 bases in between. The V gene's germline CDR1 is MNHNY and CDR2 SVGAGI (reference sequence). CDR3 protein: CASSPIRRGDTDTQYF. DNA for the CDR3: TGTGCCAGCAGCCCAATTCGGCGGGGCGACACAGATACGCAGTATTTT.

The V call is TRBV19, the J call TRBJ1-2; the D is unclear. From germline, CDR1 is LNHDA and CDR2 SQIVND (reference sequence). The CDR3 is made up of 14 amino acids. Trimming stripped 3 bases from V and 2 bases from J, with 10 bases between. CDR3 in amino acids: CASSIQVENYGYTF. For the CDR3, the DNA is TGTGCCAGTAGTATCCAAGTTGAGAACTATGGCTACACCTTC.

V and J are TRBV7-8 and TRBJ2-7; TRBD1 agrees at 7 bases. Germline V gene data show CDR1 as SGHVS and CDR2 as FQNEAQ. Trimming removed 5 bases from V and 2 bases from J; junction bases left unmatched: 9. CDR3 length equals 15 residues. The CDR3 is CASSNDYRGTYEQYF. The CDR3 nucleotides read TGTGCCAGCAGCAACGATTACAGGGGAACCTACGAGCAGTACTTC.

The gene calls are TRBV23-1 and TRBJ1-2; D gene ambiguous. TRBV23-1 is marked as an open reading frame, function uncertain. There are 13 residues in the CDR3. With 3 bases removed from V and 4 bases from J, the gap between germline ends came to 9 bases. CDR3 nucleotide sequence: TGCGCCAGCAGTCATTGGAGGTTCTATGGCTACACCTTC. Its translation: CASSHWRFYGYTF.

The chain uses TRBV5-1 and TRBJ2-7; a possible D gene is TRBD2 (6 bases). The CDR3 is made up of 14 amino acids. V was pared by 0 bases and J by 6 bases, with 13 bases between. Germline values: CDR1 SGHRS, CDR2 YFSETQ. The CDR3 region is CASSLAGGKGEQYF. The CDR3 bases are TGCGCCAGCAGCTTGGCCGGGGGAAAAGGCGAGCAGTACTTC.

The chain has TRBV15 and TRBJ1-4; D is ambiguous. CDR1 is LNHNV, CDR2 YYDKDF, per germline (reference sequence). The CDR3 loop spans 15 amino acids. V was trimmed by 1 base and J by 6 bases, leaving 12 bases between them. The CDR3: CATSRVGSNDEKLFF. In DNA, the CDR3 is TGTGCCACCAGCAGAGTGGGCAGCAACGATGAAAAACTGTTTTTT. Using reference TRBV15 and TRBJ1-4 for the parts outside the CDR3, the full variable domain is DAMVIQNPRYQVTQFGKPVTLSCSQTLNHNVMYWYQQKSSQAPKLLFHYYDKDFNNEADTPDNFQSRRPNTSFCFLDIRSPGLGDTAMYLCATSRVGSNDEKLFFGSGTQLSVL.

The chain has TRBV7-3 and TRBJ2-7, with a tentative D call TRBD2 (6 bases). V was clipped by 5 bases and J by 6 bases, with 17 bases between them. The CDR3 loop spans 14 amino acids. Germline assignment: CDR1 SGHTA and CDR2 FQGTGA. The CDR3 loop reads CASSPYGGAPEQYF. CDR3 sequence (DNA): TGTGCCAGCAGCCCCTACGGCGGGGCGCCCGAGCAGTACTTC.